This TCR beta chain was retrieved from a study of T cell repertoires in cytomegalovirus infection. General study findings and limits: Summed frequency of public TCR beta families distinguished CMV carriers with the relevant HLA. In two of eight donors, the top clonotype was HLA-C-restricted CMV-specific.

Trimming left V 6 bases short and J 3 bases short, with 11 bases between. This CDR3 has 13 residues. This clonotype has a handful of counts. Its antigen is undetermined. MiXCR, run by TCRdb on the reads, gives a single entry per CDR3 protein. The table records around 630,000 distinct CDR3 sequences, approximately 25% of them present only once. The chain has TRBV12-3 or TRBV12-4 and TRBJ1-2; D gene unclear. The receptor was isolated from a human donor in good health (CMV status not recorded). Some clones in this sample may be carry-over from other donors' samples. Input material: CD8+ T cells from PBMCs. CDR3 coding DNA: TGTGCCAGCAGGCAGTCGACTTACTATGGCTACACCTTC. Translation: CASRQSTYYGYTF.